This section outlines one T cell receptor beta chain sequence together with its context. The data were taken from a study of blood T cell repertoires in COVID-19. Sequencing used immunoSEQ multiplex PCR; TCRdb keeps in-frame clones, though not all of them. This sample yields 300,000 or so clones, of which about 90% are seen a single time; roughly 0.94% belongs to the top ten. The V gene end was trimmed by 2 bases and the J gene end by 0 bases; junction bases not matched to a gene: 4. The V gene's germline CDR1 is GTSNPN and CDR2 SVGIG (reference sequence). CDR3 size: 16 residues. Sequencing input: PBMCs or T cells enriched from blood (not recorded which). The rearrangement links TRBV30 to TRBJ1-2; TRBD1 matches 12 bases. This clonotype was sampled from a young woman who had recovered from COVID-19. CDR3 sequence reads: CAWSKGQGAANYGYTF. Written as DNA, the CDR3 is TGTGCCTGGAGTAAGGGACAGGGGGCGGCTAACTATGGCTACACCTTC.